The 28 T cell receptor beta chains listed next were all sequenced from one sample in a study of T cells after yellow fever vaccination. Each CDR3 protein gets one entry after TCRdb re-called the 5' RACE reads with MiXCR. The sample contains about 340,000 distinct CDR3 sequences, around 12% of which appear only once. The source was CD4+ T cells sorted from PBMCs, collected 15 days after the yellow fever booster vaccination. The receptors originated from a man aged 18 to 30 who received the YFV17D yellow fever vaccine.

This clonotype was detected only a few times. This chain's CDR3 is CATSIPGVNYGYTF. CDR3 bases: TGTGCCACCAGCATCCCGGGAGTAAACTATGGCTACACCTTC. V usage is TRBV24-1 and J usage is TRBJ1-2; no firm D call. The CDR3 is made up of 14 amino acids. Deletions cut 7 bases from V and 2 bases from J, with 13 bases between. Germline-derived CDR1 and CDR2 are KGHDR and SFDVKD.

In its sample, this clonotype was seen many times. V and J are TRBV24-1 and TRBJ2-3, with a tentative D call TRBD1 (5 bases). The CDR3 runs 14 residues. Germline V gives CDR1 KGHDR, CDR2 SFDVKD. V gave up 7 bases and J gave up 6 bases, with 16 bases separating them. The CDR3 protein is CATSRGQLQDTQYF. The CDR3 DNA reads TGTGCCACCAGCCGAGGACAACTCCAGGATACGCAGTATTTT.

This clonotype was seen more than once but under ten times. The chain recombines TRBV4-3 with TRBJ2-3; 15 positions match TRBD2. V was pared by 4 bases and J by 3 bases, with 2 bases of the junction left unmatched. The CDR3 covers 16 residues. The V gene's germline CDR1 is LGHNA and CDR2 YSLEER. In nucleotides, the CDR3 is TGCGCCAGCAGCCGCGGACTAGCGGGGGGGACAGATACGCAGTATTTT. Protein sequence: CASSRGLAGGTDTQYF.

The sample holds a few counts of this clonotype. The rearrangement joins TRBV30 to TRBJ1-5; no reliable D call. Germline CDR1 is GTSNPN and CDR2 is SVGIG (reference sequence). The length of the CDR3 is 14 residues. Trimming pared 0 bases from V and 3 bases from J, leaving 9 bases between. CDR3 protein: CAWSVEIYNQPQHF. In DNA, the CDR3 is TGTGCCTGGAGTGTAGAAATATACAATCAGCCCCAGCATTTT.

This clonotype was seen at least ten times. The chain joins TRBV3-1 to TRBJ2-5; 7 bases align to TRBD1. There are 15 residues in the CDR3. V shed 3 bases and J 5 bases; nucleotides not matched to a gene: 9. Germline V gene sequence: CDR1 LGHDT, CDR2 YNNKEL (reference sequence). CDR3 loop: CASSQSRQGWETQYF. The CDR3 DNA sequence: TGTGCCAGCAGCCAGAGCCGACAGGGATGGGAGACCCAGTACTTC.

V usage is TRBV5-1 and J usage is TRBJ2-2; D possibly corresponds to TRBD1 (6 bases). Germline CDR1 SGHRS, CDR2 YFSETQ. Trimming removed 4 bases from V and 4 bases from J, with 20 bases in between. The CDR3 consists of 17 residues. The CDR3 region has the DNA TGCGCCAGCAGCCCACCGGACAGCCTGGGTGGCACCGGGGAGCTGTTTTTT. It translates to CASSPPDSLGGTGELFF.

The chain is built from TRBV12-3 or TRBV12-4 and TRBJ1-1; weak D call: TRBD1 (5 bases). Trimming removed 2 bases from V and 8 bases from J, with 15 bases in between. The CDR3 spans 14 residues. This CDR3 is CASSLHGGVAEAFF. Here the CDR3 DNA reads TGTGCCAGCAGTTTACACGGGGGTGTTGCCGAAGCTTTCTTT.

This sequence joins TRBV29-1 and TRBJ1-5; maybe TRBD1 (6 bases). In germline, CDR1 is SQVTM, CDR2 ANQGSEA. The CDR3 is 11 residues long. V was cut by 7 bases and J by 7 bases, with 11 bases left in between. In DNA form, the CDR3 reads TGCAGCGCGGGGGCCGGGCAGCCCCAGCATTTT. Its protein product is CSAGAGQPQHF.

This clonotype was detected only a few times. This sequence joins TRBV6-2 or TRBV6-3 and TRBJ2-1; D may be TRBD1 or TRBD2 (5 bases each). The CDR3 has 13 residues. With 9 bases removed from V and 3 bases from J, the gap between germline ends came to 12 bases. Germline-derived CDR1 and CDR2 are MNHEY and SVGEGT. DNA of the CDR3: TGTGCCAGTGGGGACGTCCTCTACAATGAGCAGTTCTTC. Translation gives CASGDVLYNEQFF.

This clonotype was seen ten or more times. The chain couples TRBV20-1 to TRBJ2-1, with D maybe TRBD1 (6 bases). This CDR3 has 14 residues. V lost 6 bases, J lost 0 bases, and 12 bases lay in between. Per germline, CDR1 DFQATT and CDR2 SNEGSKA (reference sequence). CDR3 sequence (DNA): TGCAGTGCCCGTACAGGGAGCTCCTACAATGAGCAGTTCTTC. As protein: CSARTGSSYNEQFF.

This clonotype was detected only a few times. The rearrangement links TRBV29-1 to TRBJ2-5; maybe TRBD2 (7 bases). The CDR3 extends over 13 amino acids. V lost 3 bases, J lost 5 bases, and 13 bases lay in between. Germline V gene lookup returns CDR1 SQVTM and CDR2 ANQGSEA. The DNA of the CDR3 is TGCAGCGTTGAGGGGGGGGACAAGGAGACCCAGTACTTC. Amino acids: CSVEGGDKETQYF.

The CDR3 DNA reads TGTGCCAGCAGTTACTTGGTTCCGAATAGCAATCAGCCCCAGCATTTT. Protein sequence: CASSYLVPNSNQPQHF. The chain has TRBV6-2 or TRBV6-3 and TRBJ1-5; D ambiguous. Germline CDR1 is MNHEY and CDR2 is SVGEGT. Trimming shortened V by 1 base and J by 0 bases, and 10 bases separated the two germline ends. The CDR3 consists of 16 residues.

This clonotype occurred a few times. The gene calls are TRBV18 and TRBJ2-7; D is unclear. V lost 2 bases and J lost 3, with 8 bases in between. The CDR3 contains 13 residues. Germline assignment: CDR1 KGHSH and CDR2 LQKENI. CDR3 bases: TGTGCCAGCTCACCAGCAGCTAACTACGAGCAGTACGTC. This gives the protein CASSPAANYEQYV.

This clonotype was counted only a few times. CDR3 sequence: CASSARDRPYGYTF. The CDR3, as DNA: TGTGCCAGCAGCGCCAGGGACAGGCCCTATGGCTACACCTTC. The rearrangement uses TRBV7-9 and TRBJ1-2, with 8 nucleotides matching TRBD1. There are 14 residues in the CDR3. Germline values: CDR1 SEHNR, CDR2 FQNEAQ (reference sequence). V lost 5 bases, J lost 4 bases, and 6 bases stayed unmatched.

This clonotype has only a few counts. The chain is built from TRBV11-2 and TRBJ2-4; no clear D gene. The CDR3 runs to 13 residues. Germline V gene lookup returns CDR1 SGHAT and CDR2 FQNNGV. V gave up 3 bases and J gave up 4 bases, with 7 bases separating them. The CDR3 coding sequence is TGTGCCAGCAGCTTCGCAGAGAAAAACATTCAGTACTTC. Protein product: CASSFAEKNIQYF.

Ten or more counts support this clonotype. The chain links TRBV29-1 to TRBJ2-3; perhaps TRBD2 as D (5 bases). CDR1 is SQVTM, CDR2 ANQGSEA, per germline. V was trimmed by 0 bases and J by 6 bases, leaving 13 bases between them. The CDR3 spans 14 residues. DNA for the CDR3: TGCAGCGTTGAAGACCCCCGGAGGTCGGATACGCAGTATTTT. Protein: CSVEDPRRSDTQYF.

This clonotype showed up just a few times. The chain couples TRBV5-1 to TRBJ1-2; TRBD1 is a possible D gene (5 bases). Trimming left V 2 bases short and J 3 bases short, with 11 bases between. The CDR3 runs 14 residues. Germline assignment: CDR1 SGHRS and CDR2 YFSETQ. The CDR3 bases are TGCGCCAGCAGCTTCCTAGGGGAGGACTATGGCTACACCTTC. It codes for CASSFLGEDYGYTF.

The chain recombines TRBV24-1 with TRBJ2-6; no firm D call. Deletions cut 9 bases from V and 0 bases from J, with 5 bases between. Germline V lookup: CDR1 KGHDR, CDR2 SFDVKD. This CDR3 contains 13 residues. The DNA for the CDR3 is TGTGCCACCGGATACTCTGGGGCCAACGTCCTGACTTTC. It specifies CATGYSGANVLTF.

This clonotype appeared many times. The V call is TRBV28, the J call TRBJ2-5; TRBD1 aligns across 9 bases. V dropped 5 bases and J dropped 8; count of bases not matched to a gene: 15. The CDR3 is 16 residues long. Germline V gene lookup returns CDR1 MDHEN and CDR2 SYDVKM. The CDR3 is CASSPGTGRYGATQYF. The CDR3 DNA is TGTGCCAGCAGTCCTGGGACAGGGAGGTACGGGGCCACCCAGTACTTC.

V gene TRBV6-2 or TRBV6-3 combines with J gene TRBJ2-4, with D perhaps assigned TRBD1 or TRBD2 (5 bases each). V lost 2 bases and J 6 bases, leaving 11 bases between the germline ends. The CDR3 consists of 14 residues. Germline V gene data show CDR1 as MNHEY and CDR2 as SVGEGT. In DNA form, the CDR3 reads TGTGCCAGCAGTTACAGGACCGGGACAAACATTCAGTACTTC. Amino acid sequence: CASSYRTGTNIQYF.

There are many counts of this clonotype. J is TRBJ2-4 and V is TRBV24-1; D gene unclear. V lost 9 bases to trimming and J lost 6 bases, with 20 bases between them. The CDR3 is 15 amino acids. Germline assignment: CDR1 KGHDR and CDR2 SFDVKD. The CDR3, as DNA: TGTGCCACCCAGTCGGACGGTGCGGTGGGAAACATTCAGTACTTC. Its translation is CATQSDGAVGNIQYF.

The V gene is TRBV13, the J gene TRBJ2-2, with 9 bases matching TRBD1. This CDR3 has 17 amino acids. From germline, CDR1 is PRHDT and CDR2 FYEKMQ (reference sequence). V was pared by 2 bases and J by 7 bases, with 11 bases of the junction left unmatched. The chain's CDR3 is CASSLLSRDRDIGELFF. CDR3 in DNA: TGTGCCAGCAGCTTATTATCTCGGGACAGGGATATCGGGGAGCTGTTTTTT.

The genes are TRBV4-3 and TRBJ2-3; tentative D call: TRBD1 (5 bases). Trimming took 5 bases from V and 1 from J, leaving 13 bases between them. Germline V lookup: CDR1 LGHNA, CDR2 YSLEER. The CDR3 consists of 15 residues. This chain's CDR3 is CASSSQGRRTDTQYF. CDR3 DNA sequence: TGCGCCAGCAGCTCTCAGGGCCGACGCACAGATACGCAGTATTTT.

V usage is TRBV6-5 and J usage is TRBJ2-7, with D possibly being TRBD2 (6 bases). V lost 0 bases, J lost 0 bases, and 12 bases lay in between. This CDR3 has 16 amino acids. The V gene's germline CDR1 is MNHEY and CDR2 SVGAGI. DNA for the CDR3: TGTGCCAGCAGTTACTCCAGACTAGGCAGCTCCTACGAGCAGTACTTC. It specifies CASSYSRLGSSYEQYF.

This clonotype was recorded many times. V is TRBV5-4 and J is TRBJ2-1, with D possibly TRBD2 on 7 matching bases. This CDR3 is built from 14 residues. The germline CDR1 and CDR2 sequences are SGHNT and YYREEE (reference sequence). The V gene lost 4 bases and the J gene lost 8 bases, with 16 bases spanning the gap. CDR3 loop: CASSPLGGLHEQFF. DNA of the CDR3: TGTGCCAGCAGCCCCCTGGGGGGGCTCCATGAGCAGTTCTTC. The full variable domain, with the rest looked up from reference TRBV5-4 and TRBJ2-1, is ETGVTQSPTHLIKTRGQQVTLRCSSQSGHNTVSWYQQALGQGPQFIFQYYREEENGRGNFPPRFSGLQFPNYSSELNVNALELDDSALYLCASSPLGGLHEQFFGPGTRLTVL.

The sample holds a few counts of this clonotype. V and J are TRBV10-3 and TRBJ2-3, with 13 nucleotides matching TRBD2. The V gene's germline CDR1 is ENHRY and CDR2 SYGVKD. With V trimmed by 8 bases and J by 4 bases, 9 bases remained unmatched. CDR3 length: 16 amino acids. CDR3 region: CAIRGGTSGVPDTQYF. The CDR3 bases are TGTGCCATCCGGGGTGGGACTAGCGGGGTGCCAGATACGCAGTATTTT.

V gene TRBV12-3 or TRBV12-4 combines with J gene TRBJ2-3; D could derive from TRBD1 or TRBD2 (5 bases each). The CDR3 has 14 residues. V lost 1 base and J 6 bases, leaving 11 bases between the germline ends. The CDR3 sequence: CASSLVGTPDTQYF. In DNA form, the CDR3 reads TGTGCCAGCAGTTTAGTTGGGACCCCGGATACGCAGTATTTT.

V gene TRBV9 combines with J gene TRBJ1-3, with a possible D match to TRBD1 (5 bases). The V gene lost 5 bases and the J gene lost 2 bases, with 17 bases spanning the gap. The CDR3 is 16 amino acids. The V gene's germline CDR1 is SGDLS and CDR2 YYNGEE. The DNA of the CDR3 is TGTGCCAGCAGGGAACCCATCACGGACACTGGAAACACCATATATTTT. Amino acids: CASREPITDTGNTIYF.